This TCR beta chain originates from a study of shared clonotypes between healthy human individuals. Notes on this clone: Its antigen is unknown.

The study, taken as a whole, reports: A generally larger estimated richness was seen in naive subsets than in memory subsets. Tissues were not sampled, only blood, and their repertoires likely differ. The sharing of 4% to 5.5% of naive CD4 clonotypes was seen across several donors.

This table comes from immunoSEQ multiplex PCR, and its TCRdb copy is limited to in-frame clones, with some not included. The profile covers approximately 2.3 million clones, with 90% to 95% appearing a single time and 0.3% to 0.4% taken by the ten largest. Trimming removed 3 bases at V and 4 bases at J, with 12 bases between. The CDR3 has 14 amino acids. The germline V gene has CDR1 KGHSH and CDR2 LQKENI. The sequenced sample was naive CD4+ T cells from PBMCs. As to subset: CD45RA+ positively selected. V and J are TRBV18 and TRBJ2-5; a possible D gene is TRBD1 (7 bases). The receptor comes from a man aged 18 to 29 in good health. Some clones in this sample may be carry-over from other donors' samples. DNA of the CDR3: TGTGCCAGCTCACCTCAGGGGGGCCGAGAGACCCAGTACTTC. Encoded protein: CASSPQGGRETQYF.